This T cell receptor (beta chain) was obtained from a study of T cell responses to AZD1222 COVID-19 vaccine listed by TCRdb under 2021. Broadly, across the study: AZD1222 recipients with second doses at about 4 weeks or about 12 weeks were pooled, because spike-specific TCR depth and breadth did not differ between schedules. Trial participants were enrolled by age into 18-55, 56-69 and 70-plus year subgroups, with around 150, 28 and 57 TCR-sequenced participants respectively. TCR sequencing covered more than 230 trial participants: around 210 given two doses of AZD1222 and 26 given two doses of MenACWY control vaccine. Overall results and qualifications from the work: Because no day 14 peak-response samples were available, the repertoires could be characterized only after the peak T cell response. In the small 56-69-year group, the increase in depth fell short of significance, most likely because of low power. Participants were mostly white British and included more females than males, and it was suggested by the authors that clonal diversity may have been underestimated. Conclusions about previously exposed vaccinees were limited because only a handful of AZD1222 recipients were SARS-CoV-2 seropositive at baseline. Epitopes outside the regions mutated in the B.1.351 and B.1.1.7 variants were reportedly recognized by nearly half of the unique spike-specific TCRs. Spike-specific TCR breadth and depth rose significantly after two AZD1222 doses compared with day 0 and with MenACWY recipients. CD4 TCRs associated with the vaccine covered the entire spike protein, and the dominant responses were in regions 160-218 and 743-854.

The CDR3 regions of human TCRbeta chains were analyzed by immunosequencing. The paper's data handling went like this. Repertoire TCRs were checked for matches against a reference library of SARS-CoV-2-specific TCRs that had been generated using the MIRA antigen-specificity platform. Breadth was defined as the fraction of unique TCRs that were SARS-CoV-2-associated, and depth was defined as the fraction of total T cells that were SARS-CoV-2-associated. Using the MIRA data, each spike-specific TCR was assigned both to the spike region to which the TCR was reactive and to a CD4 or CD8 class. Log10-transformed breadth and depth values were compared by one-way ANOVA with Sidak's multiple comparisons tests. As stored in TCRdb, this immuneACCESS dataset retains in-frame rearrangements with V and J assigned. A fraction of the clones does not appear; measured against another copy, unresolved V genes explain less than half of the discrepancy, and the remainder lacks a known reason. The V and J calls and clone size are taken from that table; D and trimming were inferred from the DNA. The sample table lists 99,000 or so clones, 70% to 90% of them with a count of one. Approximately 18% of the sample is in the top ten clones.

With regard to this clone: Its antigen remains undetermined. Base quality data are lacking; no much larger clone is found one base away.

V ends up 6 bases short and J 8 bases short, with an unmatched junction base count of 18. CDR1 and CDR2, per the germline V gene (reference sequence), are LNHDA and SQIVND. Counted from cysteine to phenylalanine, this CDR3 has 18 amino acids. Here the CDR3 DNA is all that survives: 54 bases in frame from base 1. This specimen's time point label, per the study, means: baseline before first vaccination. Vaccinee samples came from UK trials COV001 and COV002, including a single-blind randomized controlled phase 2/3 trial of AZD1222 (ChAdOx1 nCoV-19) in healthy adults. For TCRbeta chain sequencing, PBMC samples were collected from trial participants at day 0 and at day 28 after the second dose.

The material sequenced was peripheral blood, taken on day 0 of AZD1222 vaccination. This TCR was sampled from an adult in good health. Recombination joined TRBV19 with TRBJ1-4; 10 junctional bases match TRBD1. The CDR3 region has the sequence CASSPLTFGTGVSEKLFF. The nucleotide sequence is TGTGCCAGTAGCCCCCTTACCTTCGGGACAGGGGTTAGCGAAAAACTGTTTTTT.